This TCR beta chain was sequenced during a study of blood T cells in healthy people across ages. Whole-study findings and limits: Diversity estimates drawn from one million T cells were deemed underestimates.

Alongside a J-beta primer mix, a sample-barcoded 5' primer served in a second PCR lasting about 7 to 11 cycles. Each TCR beta cDNA got a 12-nucleotide random molecular identifier. One entry per CDR3 protein results from TCRdb running MiXCR on the 5' RACE reads. The sample shows approximately 700,000 distinct CDR3 sequences, 32% of them seen only once. This clonotype was observed a single time. Antigen: not known. Germline-derived CDR1 and CDR2 are SGHDN and FVKESK. The CDR3 is 18 residues long. Trimming left V 0 bases short and J 0 bases short, with 15 bases between. The chain combines TRBV14 with TRBJ2-1; no clear D. The clonotype was recovered from a woman older than 75 in good health. Sequenced input: blood. CDR3 sequence: CASSQESLARSSYNEQFF. For the CDR3, the DNA is TGTGCCAGCAGCCAAGAATCTCTGGCCAGGAGCTCCTACAATGAGCAGTTCTTC.